Below, 32 T cell receptor beta chains from the same sample are listed, as sequenced in a study of T cells in women clearing cervical HPV infection. TCRdb's copy holds only in-frame clones and misses some; the assay was immunoSEQ multiplex PCR. The table lists around 30,000 clones. The material sequenced was blood buffy coat. Every receptor here comes from a woman aged 18 to 69 with a cervical HPV16 infection that either progressed to CIN3+ or cleared (not recorded which).

A note on this clone: The CDR3 end is not reached by the read, which stops 3 residues before it; the germline J gene fills it in. The chain uses TRBV20-1 and TRBJ2-4; TRBD1 matches 9 bases. Germline CDR1 is DFQATT and CDR2 is SNEGSKA (reference sequence). Unmatched junction bases numbered 2, after V lost 4 bases and J lost 4 bases. This CDR3 has 13 residues. CDR3 bases read: TGCAGTGCTACGGGGACAGGGAAAAACATT. Its translation: CSATGTGKNI. The CDR3 reads in full as CSATGTGKNIQYF.

For this clone: The read terminates 3 residues before the CDR3 end, so the remaining end is supplied by the germline J gene. V is TRBV19 and J is TRBJ2-3; TRBD1 is a possible D gene (5 bases). V lost 3 bases and J lost 5, with 9 bases in between. The CDR3 is 13 amino acids. The germline gives CDR1 LNHDA, CDR2 SQIVND (reference sequence). This CDR3 is CASSIGAGDTQYF. CDR3 DNA (partial): TGTGCCAGTAGTATTGGGGCCGGAGATACG. The complete variable domain, with remaining parts taken from reference TRBV19 and TRBJ2-3, reads DGGITQSPKYLFRKEGQNVTLSCEQNLNHDAMYWYRQDPGQGLRLIYYSQIVNDFQKGDIAEGYSVSREKKESFPLTVTSAQKNPTAFYLCASSIGAGDTQYFGPGTRLTVL.

Worth noting for this clone: Read coverage stops 3 residues before the CDR3 terminus; the germline J gene supplies the remainder. The V gene is TRBV18, the J gene TRBJ2-5, with 7 bases identical to TRBD1. Trimming took 5 bases from V and 4 from J; bases not matched to a gene: 1. Germline CDR1 and CDR2: KGHSH and LQKENI. CDR3 size: 12 residues. The chain's CDR3 is CASSGDRETQYF. The CDR3 DNA, read in part, is TGTGCCAGCTCAGGGGACAGAGAGACC.

About this clone: The sequenced fragment ends 3 residues before the CDR3 boundary, so the rest is inferred from the germline J gene. The chain links TRBV30 to TRBJ2-2; D is ambiguous. The CDR3 is made up of 13 amino acids. Trimming removed 0 bases from V and 6 bases from J, with 8 bases in between. Germline V gives CDR1 GTSNPN, CDR2 SVGIG (reference sequence). CDR3 loop: CAWSVQGPGELFF. The DNA read from the CDR3 is TGTGCCTGGAGTGTACAAGGGCCCGGGGAG.

Worth noting for this clone: The missing CDR3 end, 3 residues past where the read stops, is filled in from the germline J gene. The rearrangement uses TRBV18 and TRBJ1-1; 7 bases line up with TRBD1. Germline V gene data show CDR1 as KGHSH and CDR2 as LQKENI. This CDR3 is built from 16 residues. J was trimmed by 0 bases and V by 2 bases; bases with no gene match: 6. Here the CDR3 reads CASSPRDSTLNTEAFF. The CDR3 DNA, read in part, is TGTGCCAGCTCACCAAGGGACAGTACCTTGAACACTGAA.

For this clone: The read stops 3 residues short of the end of the CDR3; the missing end is completed from the germline J gene. The chain couples TRBV20-1 to TRBJ2-7, with 8 positions matching TRBD2. CDR1 and CDR2 from the germline V gene are DFQATT and SNEGSKA (reference sequence). After removal of 3 bases from V and 1 base from J, the junction contained 8 bases not matched to a gene. The length of the CDR3 is 15 residues. Partial CDR3 DNA: TGCAGTGCTAGCATACGGGGGGGACTATCCTACGAG. Translated: CSASIRGGLSYE. The whole CDR3 protein reads CSASIRGGLSYEQYF.

A remark on this clone: The observed sequence ends 3 residues before the CDR3 terminus, with the missing tail filled in from the germline J gene. The chain recombines TRBV30 with TRBJ1-1, with 8 bases aligning to TRBD1. Germline assignment: CDR1 GTSNPN and CDR2 SVGIG (reference sequence). CDR3 length: 12 amino acids. Partial CDR3 DNA: TGTGCCTGGGGACAGGGCCTCTACGAG. Protein: CAWGQGLYE. The full CDR3 is CAWGQGLYEAFF.

Details on this clone: The read halts 3 residues ahead of the CDR3 end, with the missing end drawn from the germline J gene. The genes are TRBV7-2 and TRBJ2-7; D perhaps matches TRBD1 (6 bases). The CDR3 is 14 residues long. With 1 base removed from V and 5 bases from J, the gap between germline ends came to 12 bases. Germline CDR1 SGHTA, CDR2 FQGNSA. The CDR3 bases that were read are TGTGCCAGCAGCTTAGACAGGGTAAAGGACGAG. It is translated as CASSLDRVKDE. In full, the CDR3 reads CASSLDRVKDEQYF.

With regard to this clone: The read halts 3 residues ahead of the CDR3 end, with the missing end drawn from the germline J gene. The rearrangement links TRBV5-6 to TRBJ1-5, with TRBD1 as a possible D gene (5 bases). CDR3 size: 14 residues. Germline V gene sequence: CDR1 SGHDT, CDR2 YYEEEE. With 2 bases removed from V and 8 bases from J, the gap between germline ends came to 14 bases. The sequenced CDR3 bases are TGTGCCAGCAGCTTTATCGGCGGGGGTGAGCCC. It specifies CASSFIGGGEP. The entire CDR3 protein reads CASSFIGGGEPQHF.

The CDR3 sequence: CASSPSFQGGQETQYF. The CDR3 bases that were read are TGTGCCAGCTCACCTAGTTTTCAGGGGGGCCAAGAGACC. This rearrangement joins TRBV18 to TRBJ2-5; D possibly corresponds to TRBD1 (7 bases). The DNA ends 3 residues before the CDR3 does, and the rest of the CDR3 is filled in from the germline J gene. The V and J ends lost 3 bases and 1 base respectively, with 15 bases between them. Germline V gives CDR1 KGHSH, CDR2 LQKENI. The CDR3 extends over 16 amino acids.

Partial CDR3 DNA: TGTGCCTGGGGTGCCGCCCCCGCGACTAGCGGGGCGACCGGGGAG. Translation: CAWGAAPATSGATGE. In full, the CDR3 reads CAWGAAPATSGATGELFF. J is TRBJ2-2 and V is TRBV30, with 11 bases lining up with TRBD2. Coverage ceases 3 residues before the CDR3 finishes, and the germline J gene fills in the end. Trimming cost V 5 bases and J 5 bases; bases outside gene matches: 16. CDR1 is GTSNPN and CDR2 is SVGIG in the germline V gene (reference sequence). The CDR3 extends over 18 amino acids.

Turning to this clone: The CDR3 end is not reached by the read, which stops 3 residues before it; the germline J gene fills it in. The rearrangement links TRBV7-9 to TRBJ1-2; D is unresolved. V lost 1 base and J lost 3, with 3 bases in between. This CDR3 has 12 amino acids. The germline V gene encodes CDR1 SEHNR and CDR2 FQNEAQ (reference sequence). The CDR3 region is CASSLVDYGYTF. The CDR3 DNA, read in part, is TGTGCCAGCAGCTTAGTAGACTATGGC. Full variable domain (remainder filled in from reference TRBV7-9 and TRBJ1-2): DTGVSQNPRHKITKRGQNVTFRCDPISEHNRLYWYRQTLGQGPEFLTYFQNEAQLEKSRLLSDRFSAERPKGSFSTLEIQRTEQGDSAMYLCASSLVDYGYTFGSGTRLTVV.

As for this clone: Read sequence stops 3 residues before the CDR3 end, and the germline J gene provides the missing end. This sequence joins TRBV29-1 and TRBJ2-7; 7 bases align to TRBD1. Germline-derived CDR1 and CDR2 are SQVTM and ANQGSEA. This CDR3 has 14 amino acids. V lost 4 bases, J lost 6 bases, and 12 bases stayed unmatched. Incomplete CDR3 DNA: TGCAGCGTTGTTGAAGGGGGAAGGGGGCTCGAG. This gives the protein CSVVEGGRGLE. The entire CDR3 reads CSVVEGGRGLEQYF.

Concerning this clone: The CDR3 end is not reached by the read, which stops 3 residues before it; the germline J gene fills it in. The chain is built from TRBV7-2 and TRBJ2-1; a weak D match, TRBD2 (6 bases). Germline V gene sequence: CDR1 SGHTA, CDR2 FQGNSA. The CDR3 consists of 13 residues. V lost 6 bases and J 2 bases, leaving 8 bases between the germline ends. The CDR3 protein is CASRWTTYNEQFF. The sequenced CDR3 bases are TGTGCCAGCAGGTGGACTACCTACAATGAG.

Regarding this clone: The CDR3 end lies 3 residues beyond the end of the read and is filled in from the germline J gene. V and J are TRBV7-6 and TRBJ2-1, with a weak D call TRBD2 (7 bases). Germline CDR1 and CDR2: SGHVS and FNYEAQ. Between the trimmed V and J ends, which lost 3 bases and 0 bases, there was a span of 12 bases. The CDR3 covers 16 residues. This CDR3 reads CASSLRGPSSYNEQFF. CDR3 DNA (partial): TGTGCCAGCAGCTTGCGGGGGCCGAGCTCCTACAATGAG.

On this clone: The missing CDR3 end, 3 residues past where the read stops, is filled in from the germline J gene. The chain uses TRBV30 and TRBJ1-5; D perhaps matches TRBD1 (5 bases). This CDR3 is built from 14 residues. V lost 4 bases and J 9 bases, leaving 19 bases between the germline ends. Germline CDR1 is GTSNPN and CDR2 is SVGIG (reference sequence). CDR3 bases read: TGTGCCTGGACCCAACGGCAGGGAAAGGGGCCC. It codes for CAWTQRQGKGP. The CDR3 as a whole reads CAWTQRQGKGPQHF.

In regard to this clone: The read ends 3 residues shy of where the CDR3 ends; the end is completed using the germline J gene. This sequence joins TRBV12-5 and TRBJ1-2; 10 bases are a match to TRBD1. The CDR3 has 14 amino acids. The germline V gene encodes CDR1 LGHNT and CDR2 FRNRAP. V shed 6 bases, J shed 7 bases, and the junction held 8 bases outside the gene matches. Incomplete CDR3 DNA: TGTGCTAGTGGGGCGGGACAGGGGTCCTTTGGC. Amino acid sequence: CASGAGQGSFG. The CDR3 in its entirety is CASGAGQGSFGYTF.

Notes on this clone: The DNA ends 3 residues before the CDR3 does, and the rest of the CDR3 is filled in from the germline J gene. The chain is built from TRBV9 and TRBJ1-2; TRBD1 matches 9 bases. The CDR3 has 13 residues. Germline loops: CDR1 SGDLS, CDR2 YYNGEE. V shed 10 bases, J shed 4 bases, and the junction held 8 bases outside the gene matches. CDR3 protein: CAGTGLRSYGYTF. Incomplete CDR3 DNA: TGTGCCGGGACAGGGTTGAGGTCCTATGGC.

A word on this clone: The CDR3 extends 3 residues past the end of the read, so its final part is completed from the germline J gene. The chain links TRBV3-1 (or the pseudogene TRBV3-2) to TRBJ2-3; 8 nucleotides align to TRBD2. V trimming: 6 bases; J trimming: 4 bases; junction bases outside the gene matches: 12. CDR3 length equals 16 residues. From germline, CDR1 is LGHDT and CDR2 YNNKEL (reference sequence). The chain's CDR3 is CASSQKRTSWADTQYF. The CDR3 DNA, read in part, is TGTGCCAGCAGTCAAAAAAGGACTAGCTGGGCAGATACG.

On this clone itself: Read coverage stops 3 residues before the CDR3 terminus; the germline J gene supplies the remainder. The genes are TRBV2 and TRBJ1-1, with D maybe TRBD1 (6 bases). The CDR3 has 13 residues. V dropped 8 bases and J dropped 3 bases, with 13 bases sitting between them. Looked up from germline, CDR1 is SNHLY and CDR2 is FYNNEI. Incomplete CDR3 DNA: TGTGCCAGCCCCGGGGGGCGTGACACTGAA. It is translated as CASPGGRDTE. The full CDR3 is CASPGGRDTEAFF.

With regard to this clone: Read sequence stops 3 residues before the CDR3 end, and the germline J gene provides the missing end. This chain connects TRBV10-1 to TRBJ2-3; 9 nucleotides agree with TRBD1. The CDR3 is 15 amino acids. Germline CDR1 reads WNHNN; CDR2 reads SYGVQD (reference sequence). V was clipped by 2 bases and J by 5 bases; unmatched bases: 5. The DNA read from the CDR3 is TGCGCCAGCAGTGAGGGGGGACAGGGACGAGATACG. It specifies CASSEGGQGRDT. In full, the CDR3 reads CASSEGGQGRDTQYF.

For this clone: The sequence runs out 3 residues before the end of the CDR3; the remainder is reconstructed from the germline J gene. V and J are TRBV7-2 and TRBJ1-2; no clear D. Germline V gene data show CDR1 as SGHTA and CDR2 as FQGNSA. The CDR3 has 12 residues. Incomplete CDR3 DNA: TGTGCCAGCAGCCTGGCGGAGGATACC. Residues: CASSLAEDT. The entire CDR3 protein reads CASSLAEDTYTF. The variable domain in full, completed from reference TRBV7-2 and TRBJ1-2, reads GAGVSQSPSNKVTEKGKDVELRCDPISGHTALYWYRQSLGQGLEFLIYFQGNSAPDKSGLPSDRFSAERTGGSVSTLTIQRTQQEDSAVYLCASSLAEDTYTFGSGTRLTVV.

Notes on this clone: With the read ending 3 residues before the CDR3 end, the germline J gene is used to fill in that end. The J gene is TRBJ2-3, the V gene TRBV25-1, with 8 bases that match TRBD2. The CDR3 is made up of 15 amino acids. Trimming took 4 bases from V and 0 from J; bases not matched to a gene: 3. Germline loops: CDR1 MGHDK, CDR2 SYGVNS. This CDR3 is CASSGSGASTDTQYF. The part of the CDR3 DNA that was read is TGTGCCAGCAGTGGTAGCGGGGCTAGCACAGATACG.

About this clone itself: The sequenced fragment ends 3 residues before the CDR3 boundary, so the rest is inferred from the germline J gene. This chain links TRBV23-1 with TRBJ2-7; 10 bases line up with TRBD1. TRBV23-1 is given ORF status, its function remaining uncertain. This CDR3 has 17 amino acids. J gave up 1 base and V 3 bases, and 9 bases lay outside the gene matches. The CDR3 protein is CASSQGQGHGGSYEQYF. CDR3 DNA (partial): TGCGCCAGCAGTCAGGGACAGGGGCACGGAGGGTCCTACGAG.

For this clone: The read terminates 3 residues ahead of where the CDR3 ends, so the germline J gene completes it. The gene calls are TRBV6-1 and TRBJ1-1, with D possibly being TRBD1 (5 bases). Germline assignment: CDR1 MNHNS and CDR2 SASEGT. The V gene lost 1 base and the J gene lost 6 bases, with 12 bases spanning the gap. This CDR3 has 14 amino acids. The CDR3 DNA, read in part, is TGTGCCAGCAGTGAAGTTCAGGGTCCCGCTGAA. Protein: CASSEVQGPAE. The complete CDR3 protein is CASSEVQGPAEAFF.

About this clone: The DNA ends 3 residues before the CDR3 does, and the rest of the CDR3 is filled in from the germline J gene. This chain links TRBV27 with TRBJ1-4; D remains ambiguous. CDR1 and CDR2 (germline): MNHEY, SMNVEV (reference sequence). The CDR3 contains 15 residues. The ends were cut back, 4 bases at V and 4 bases at J, with 13 bases in the middle. The CDR3 reads CASSSHLSGNEKLFF. CDR3 DNA, as far as it was read: TGTGCCAGCAGTTCCCACCTCAGCGGTAATGAAAAA.

With regard to this clone: The read gets to within 3 residues of the CDR3 end, and the germline J gene fills in the rest. The chain couples TRBV2 to TRBJ2-1; D is ambiguous. CDR1 SNHLY and CDR2 FYNNEI come from the germline V gene. V lost 3 bases and J 0 bases, leaving 9 bases between the germline ends. This CDR3 has 15 amino acids. The part of the CDR3 DNA that was read is TGTGCCAGCAGTGAGGGCCTCAGCTCCTACAATGAG. It encodes CASSEGLSSYNE. The whole CDR3 is CASSEGLSSYNEQFF.

About this clone: The DNA ends 3 residues before the CDR3 does, and the rest of the CDR3 is filled in from the germline J gene. The chain is built from TRBV7-8 and TRBJ2-1; 11 bases agree with TRBD2. The CDR3 sequence is 15 residues long. Trimming took 5 bases from V and 9 from J; bases not matched to a gene: 9. Per the germline V gene, CDR1 is SGHVS and CDR2 is FQNEAQ. This CDR3 reads CASSPSSGRITEQFF. The covered CDR3 bases are TGTGCCAGCAGCCCGTCTAGCGGGAGGATTACTGAG.

The sequenced CDR3 bases are TGTGCCAGCAGCTTGGCGACTAGATCGGGCGATGAG. Translated, it gives CASSLATRSGDE. The entire CDR3 is CASSLATRSGDEQFF. The V gene is TRBV5-4, the J gene TRBJ2-1; maybe TRBD2 (6 bases). The read halts 3 residues ahead of the CDR3 end, with the missing end drawn from the germline J gene. Germline assignment: CDR1 SGHNT and CDR2 YYREEE (reference sequence). This CDR3 has 15 residues. Trimming stripped 0 bases from V and 8 bases from J, with 15 bases between.

About this clone itself: Read data end 3 residues before the CDR3 end; the end is taken from the germline J gene. This chain joins TRBV6-2 or TRBV6-3 and TRBJ2-1; D gene uncertain. Trimming pared 7 bases from V and 7 bases from J, leaving 11 bases between. The CDR3 has 12 amino acids. In germline, CDR1 is MNHEY, CDR2 SVGEGT. The CDR3 loop reads CASTSRPNEQFF. The covered CDR3 bases are TGTGCCAGCACTAGTAGACCGAATGAG.

As concerns this clone: Sequencing ends 3 residues short of the CDR3 end; the germline J gene provides the rest. The chain employs TRBV18 and TRBJ1-4; 7 bases line up with TRBD1. The junction had 1 base not matched to a gene; V was cut back by 3 bases and J by 0 bases. Germline CDR1 is KGHSH and CDR2 is LQKENI. The CDR3 covers 15 residues. The CDR3 reads CASSPGQSTNEKLFF. The CDR3 bases that were read are TGTGCCAGCTCACCGGGACAGTCAACTAATGAAAAA.

The CDR3 here is CASSSGADYGYTF. CDR3 bases read: TGTGCCAGCAGCTCAGGGGCTGACTATGGC. This chain links TRBV11-2 with TRBJ1-2; D is possibly TRBD1 (6 bases). The read terminates 3 residues before the CDR3 end, so the remaining end is supplied by the germline J gene. Trimming stripped 4 bases from V and 3 bases from J, with 9 bases between. The germline gives CDR1 SGHAT, CDR2 FQNNGV. This CDR3 contains 13 residues.